The source of this TCR beta chain is a study of regulatory T cells in long-lasting Graves disease. Arm-PCR of CDR3 regions and iRepertoire HTBI primers were used to build TCR beta libraries. TCRdb reprocessed the multiplex PCR reads via MiXCR and lists one record per CDR3 protein. The sample has 250,000 to 300,000 distinct CDR3 sequences, around 21% seen once. Stated time point: persistent/refractory GD, antithyroid drugs over 5 years with positive TRAb. Extracted PBMC RNA gave rise to the TCR library. To note about this clonotype: An end of the junction differs from the germline gene, which may be a read error.

There are 16 residues in the CDR3. Germline CDR1 reads SEHNR; CDR2 reads FQNEAQ (reference sequence). Source: peripheral blood mononuclear cells (PBMCs), taken when the disease was refractory, from a patient treated with antithyroid drugs. This sequence was found in a female donor with Graves disease. The chain has TRBV7-9 and TRBJ2-2, with TRBD2 matching over 11 bases. CDR3: CASSRGLAVNTGELSF. The CDR3 DNA sequence: TGTGCCAGCAGCCGGGGACTAGCGGTGAACACCGGGGAGCTGTCTTTT.